Included here is one TCR beta chain sequence, with context. Its specificity is unknown. TCRdb reprocessed the 5' RACE reads, keeping one entry per CDR3 protein, no DNA. The listing records about 200,000 distinct CDR3 sequences. These data come from a study of monozygotic twins with inflammatory bowel disease. Study-level results: In these data, no single strong IBD-associated signal or clonotype received support.

The material sequenced was blood. This clonotype was sampled from a human donor with ulcerative colitis or Crohn's disease, or a healthy co-twin of an affected twin (not recorded which).

This CDR3 reads CASSDKGNYGYTF. V and J are TRBV2 and TRBJ1-2. The CDR3 totals 13 residues. The germline CDR1 and CDR2 sequences are SNHLY and FYNNEI.